The clone carrying this T cell receptor beta chain occurred once. This sample is drawn from a study of control samples from healthy donors and cancer patients. Libraries were prepared by immunoSEQ multiplex PCR; TCRdb keeps only in-frame clonotypes and omits some of them. The data hold approximately 50,000 clones, with 85% to 95% observed a single time. The receptor was derived from a man aged 25-45 years in good health. The sequencing sample was made of blood.

DNA of the CDR3: TGTGCCAGCAGCTTGTCGGCCACTGAAGCTTTCTTT. This gives the protein CASSLSATEAFF. The rearrangement joins TRBV5-4 to TRBJ1-1; D remains ambiguous. CDR1 is SGHNT, CDR2 YYREEE, per germline (reference sequence). The CDR3 contains 12 residues. V was clipped by 1 base and J by 4 bases, with 5 bases between them.